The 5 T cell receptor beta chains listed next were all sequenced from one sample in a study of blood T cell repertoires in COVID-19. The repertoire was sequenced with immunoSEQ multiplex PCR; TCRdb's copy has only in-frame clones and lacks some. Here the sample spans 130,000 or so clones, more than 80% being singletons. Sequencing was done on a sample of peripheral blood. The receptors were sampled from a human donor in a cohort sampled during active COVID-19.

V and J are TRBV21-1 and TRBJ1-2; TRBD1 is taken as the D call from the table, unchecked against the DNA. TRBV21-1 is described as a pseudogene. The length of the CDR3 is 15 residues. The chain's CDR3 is CASTPRWQGSHGYTF. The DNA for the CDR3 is TGTGCCAGCACCCCTAGGTGGCAGGGGAGTCATGGCTACACCTTC.

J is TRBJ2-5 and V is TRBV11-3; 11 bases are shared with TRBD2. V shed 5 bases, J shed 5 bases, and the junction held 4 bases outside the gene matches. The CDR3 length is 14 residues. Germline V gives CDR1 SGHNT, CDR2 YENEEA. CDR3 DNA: TGTGCCAGCAGCCCGGGACTAGCGGTGGAGACCCAGTACTTC. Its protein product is CASSPGLAVETQYF.

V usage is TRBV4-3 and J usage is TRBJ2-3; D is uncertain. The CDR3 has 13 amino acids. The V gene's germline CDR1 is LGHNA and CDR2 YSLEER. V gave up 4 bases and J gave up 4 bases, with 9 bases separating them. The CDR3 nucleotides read TGCGCCAGCAGCCCCTCGCCAGCAGATACGCAGTATTTT. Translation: CASSPSPADTQYF.

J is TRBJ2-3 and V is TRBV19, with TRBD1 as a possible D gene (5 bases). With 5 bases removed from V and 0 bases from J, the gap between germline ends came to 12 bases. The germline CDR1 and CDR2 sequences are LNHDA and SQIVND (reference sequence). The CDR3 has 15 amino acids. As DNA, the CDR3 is TGTGCCAGTAGTCGGATAGGGGCCAGCACAGATACGCAGTATTTT. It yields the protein CASSRIGASTDTQYF.

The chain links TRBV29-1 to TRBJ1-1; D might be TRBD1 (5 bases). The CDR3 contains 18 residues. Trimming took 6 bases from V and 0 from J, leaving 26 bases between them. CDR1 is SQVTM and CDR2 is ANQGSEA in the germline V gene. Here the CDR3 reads CSVGRMDRTLILNTEAFF. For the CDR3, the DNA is TGCAGCGTCGGACGTATGGATCGGACACTTATCTTGAACACTGAAGCTTTCTTT.